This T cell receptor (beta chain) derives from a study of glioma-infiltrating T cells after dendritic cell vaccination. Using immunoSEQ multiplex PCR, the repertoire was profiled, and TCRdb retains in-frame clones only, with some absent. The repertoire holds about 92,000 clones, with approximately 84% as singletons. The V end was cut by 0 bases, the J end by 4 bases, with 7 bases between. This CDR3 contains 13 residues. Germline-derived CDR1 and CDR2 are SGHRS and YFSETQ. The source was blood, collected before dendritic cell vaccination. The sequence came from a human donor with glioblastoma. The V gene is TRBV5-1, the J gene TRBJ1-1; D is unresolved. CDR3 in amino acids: CASSLVVSTEAFF. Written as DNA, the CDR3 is TGCGCCAGCAGCTTGGTCGTGAGCACTGAAGCTTTCTTT.